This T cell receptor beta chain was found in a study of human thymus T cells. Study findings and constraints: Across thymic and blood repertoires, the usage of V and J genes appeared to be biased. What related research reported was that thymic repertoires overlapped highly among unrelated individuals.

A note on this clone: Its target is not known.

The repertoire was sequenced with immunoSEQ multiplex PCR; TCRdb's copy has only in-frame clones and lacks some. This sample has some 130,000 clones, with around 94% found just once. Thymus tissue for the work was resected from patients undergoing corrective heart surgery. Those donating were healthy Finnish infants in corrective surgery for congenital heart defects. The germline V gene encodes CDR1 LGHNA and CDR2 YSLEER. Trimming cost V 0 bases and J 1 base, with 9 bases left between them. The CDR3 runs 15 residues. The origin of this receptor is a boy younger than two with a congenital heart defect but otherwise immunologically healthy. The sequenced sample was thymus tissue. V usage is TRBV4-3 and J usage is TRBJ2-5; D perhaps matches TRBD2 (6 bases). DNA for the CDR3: TGCGCCAGCAGCCAAGAAGGCGGGGCCCAAGAGACCCAGTACTTC. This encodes CASSQEGGAQETQYF.